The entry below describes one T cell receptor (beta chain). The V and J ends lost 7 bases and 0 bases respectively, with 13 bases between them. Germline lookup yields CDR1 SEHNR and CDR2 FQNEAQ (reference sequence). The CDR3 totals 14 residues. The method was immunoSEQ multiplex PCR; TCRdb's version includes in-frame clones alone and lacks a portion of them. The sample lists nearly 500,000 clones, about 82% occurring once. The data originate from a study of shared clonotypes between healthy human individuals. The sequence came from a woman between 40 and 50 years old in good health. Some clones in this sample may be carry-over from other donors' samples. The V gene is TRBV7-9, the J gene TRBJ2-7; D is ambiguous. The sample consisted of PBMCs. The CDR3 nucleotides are TGTGCCAGCACCACGGATATACCCTCCTACGAGCAGTACTTC. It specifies CASTTDIPSYEQYF. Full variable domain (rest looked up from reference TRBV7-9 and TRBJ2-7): DTGVSQNPRHKITKRGQNVTFRCDPISEHNRLYWYRQTLGQGPEFLTYFQNEAQLEKSRLLSDRFSAERPKGSFSTLEIQRTEQGDSAMYLCASTTDIPSYEQYFGPGTRLTVT.